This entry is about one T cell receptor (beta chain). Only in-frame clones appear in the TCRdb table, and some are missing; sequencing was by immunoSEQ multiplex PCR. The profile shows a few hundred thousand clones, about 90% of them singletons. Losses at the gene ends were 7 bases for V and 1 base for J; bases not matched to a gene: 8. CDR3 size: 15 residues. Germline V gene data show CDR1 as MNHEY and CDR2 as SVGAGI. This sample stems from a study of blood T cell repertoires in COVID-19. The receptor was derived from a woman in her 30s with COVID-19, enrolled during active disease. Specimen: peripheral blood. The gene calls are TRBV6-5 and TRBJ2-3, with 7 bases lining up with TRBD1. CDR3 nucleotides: TGTGCCAGCACCCACAGGGGCGGAGGCACAGATACGCAGTATTTT. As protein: CASTHRGGGTDTQYF.